This T cell receptor beta chain was retrieved from a study of shared clonotypes between healthy human individuals (dated by TCRdb to the early 2020s). About the investigation overall: The cohort included a few men and two women between 18 and 49 years of age. To increase sequencing depth and limit assay-specific biases, different laboratories used diverse techniques to prepare libraries and sequence TCR repertoires. To estimate repertoire size and how much clonotype sharing occurs between individuals, the study deeply sequenced the blood TCR repertoires of about five healthy adults. For each donor, CD4 naive and CD4 memory were each given three plates, CD8 naive was given two plates, and CD8 memory was given one plate. Per donor, leukapheresis produced somewhere between about 0.9 and 9.5 billion PBMCs.

The germline V gene specifies SGDLS as CDR1 and YYNGEE as CDR2. Relative to germline, V is 2 bases shorter and J is 10 bases shorter, with 7 bases between their ends. The CDR3 starts with the cysteine, ends with the phenylalanine, and has 11 residues. Of the read, only the CDR3 DNA is kept; its 33 bases are in frame from base 1. Results and caveats for the whole study, not just this receptor: Based on pairwise subsampling, the degree of clonotype sharing among donors was expected to be affected by sequencing depth. When a handful of donors were compared, the shared fraction of clonotypes was about 5.5% for naive CD4, over 3% for naive CD8, 2% to 2.5% for memory CD4, and 0.3% to 0.5% for memory CD8. Incomplete sequencing was indicated by rarefaction of sorted-subset datasets, despite the large sequencing depth. Higher generation probabilities were observed for clonotypes shared by all four sorted-subset donors than for non-shared clonotypes. Only blood was sampled, and tissue TCR repertoires likely differ from those in blood. Larger estimated clonotype richness was generally found for naive subsets than for memory subsets. The small number of donors limited the genetic and exposure-history diversity represented.

This clone is a singleton in its sample. Which antigen it targets is not known. Base qualities are not at hand, and no much larger clone is one base apart. Other DNA sequences within the sample encode an identical CDR3. Donors were healthy HIV-negative adults with no recently reported acute infections or vaccinations. Every donor was a Caucasian adult living in Nashville, Tennessee, USA. CD4+ T cells were enriched through magnetic negative selection, after which naive cells were positively selected on CD45RA and the remaining negative fraction served as the memory subset. Blood was obtained by leukapheresis, after which PBMCs were separated by Ficoll-Histopaque density gradient centrifugation and cryopreserved in liquid nitrogen vapor phase. Purity and quantity of every magnetically sorted T cell population were checked by analytical flow cytometry. Genomic DNA was isolated from every sorted fraction and measured by UV absorbance on a Nanodrop 2000c.

Using the deep immunoSEQ assay, multiplex PCR amplified TCR CDR3 regions from genomic DNA. Extracted genomic DNA from each cell subset was spread evenly across all wells of several immunoSEQ 96-well plates, with each plate serving as a replicate. For sorted subsets, each replicate PCR was loaded with about 200 ng genomic DNA, equivalent to 30,000 to 35,000 T cell genomes. Purified libraries were measured with a Qubit 3.0 fluorometer, size-checked on a Bioanalyzer 2100, and measured again with the KAPA Library Quantification kit. Every immunoSEQ 96-well plate was sequenced on a dedicated single-read 150-cycle Illumina NextSeq 550 flow cell. The authors' analysis ran thus. Because the immunoSEQ output included only junctional sequences and no quality scores, the filtering could not be the same as the filtering used for full-length reads. Sequences were annotated with PyIR, a Python wrapper for IgBLAST v1.9, and V/J genes and CDR3 were assigned using IMGT germline references. Reads with weak V/J assignments (E-value above 1e-6), missing CDR3, stop codons, out-of-frame junctions, or ambiguous translated residues were removed. A V3J clonotype was defined by an identical inferred V gene, J gene, and CDR3 amino acid sequence. The percentage overlap between two repertoires was calculated by dividing the number of shared unique clonotypes by the size of the smaller repertoire. RTK rarefaction, the Chao1 estimator, and Recon v2.1 estimates of unobserved clonotypes were used to assess repertoire richness. OLGA was used to compute generation probabilities for all TCRbeta clonotypes that the gDNA method yielded from four donors. The clones in this table, taken by TCRdb from immuneACCESS, are in-frame only. Not every clone is retained; where verified, under half of the shortfall comes from an unresolved V gene, and the cause of the rest is unknown. V, J and clone size reflect that table, while D and trimming were determined from the DNA. The sample data list about 230,000 clones, and about 69% of these were observed just once. Clones ranked in the top ten supply more than 9.5% of the sample.

The sequenced sample consisted of memory CD4+ T cells sorted from blood. The sample's cell subset or site label is to be understood as: CD45RA-negative fraction. The sequence came from a man under 40 in good health. The receptor chain draws on TRBV9 and TRBJ2-1; the D gene is perhaps TRBD2, from 5 matching bases. At the DNA level, the sequence is TGTGCCAGCAGCGTGGGAGCCGAGCAGTTCTTC. Translated, this gives CASSVGAEQFF. The full variable domain, with segments outside the CDR3 supplied by the reference TRBV9 and TRBJ2-1 proteins, appears as DSGVTQTPKHLITATGQRVTLRCSPRSGDLSVYWYQQSLDQGLQFLIQYYNGEERAKGNILERFSAQQFPDLHSELNLSSLELGDSALYFCASSVGAEQFFGPGTRLTVL.